The rows below give T cell receptor beta chains drawn from one sample of a study of identical twins. Via MiXCR, TCRdb re-called the 5' RACE reads, giving one row per CDR3 protein. The table includes about 520,000 distinct CDR3 sequences, under 25% detected once. The data also belong to a second study, concerning T cells expressing NK-cell markers.

Sequences were obtained from CD4+ T cells sorted from blood. The source is a young woman in good health. Both conserved end residues are part of each CDR3. The D gene is left open where the match is weak. Not all rows give a size; the values are once, few, many and, for expanded clones, a class.

v_gene	abundance	j_gene	d_gene	CDR3aa	CDR3nt
TRBV7-2	many	TRBJ1-2	TRBD1	CASSPGTVGGYTF	TGTGCCAGCAGCCCTGGGACAGTAGGTGGCTACACCTTC
TRBV20-1	once	TRBJ1-1	NA	CSARRERTEAFF	TGCAGTGCTAGGCGGGAGAGGACTGAAGCTTTCTTT
TRBV19	few	TRBJ2-3	TRBD1	CASSIGTGATDTQYF	TGTGCCAGTAGTATCGGGACAGGGGCCACAGATACGCAGTATTTT
TRBV11-2	NA	TRBJ2-7	TRBD2	CASSLRRTSGSYEQYF	TGTGCCAGCAGCTTACGGCGGACTAGCGGCTCCTACGAGCAGTACTTC
TRBV12-3/TRBV12-4	NA	TRBJ1-5	NA	CASSLGNSSNQPQHF	TGTGCCAGCAGTTTAGGGAACTCTAGCAATCAGCCCCAGCATTTT
TRBV11-2	NA	TRBJ2-1	NA	CASSLGYTEQFF	TGTGCCAGCAGCTTAGGGTATACTGAGCAGTTCTTC
TRBV12-3/TRBV12-4	few	TRBJ1-2	NA	CASSLDLTVNF	TGTGCCAGCAGTTTAGACCTGACAGTTAACTTC
TRBV12-3/TRBV12-4	many	TRBJ2-6	NA	CASSRMVGSGANVLTF	TGTGCCAGCAGTCGTATGGTAGGCTCTGGGGCCAACGTCCTGACTTTC
TRBV24-1	NA	TRBJ2-7	NA	CATSDSSGYEQYF	TGTGCCACCAGTGACTCAAGCGGCTACGAGCAGTACTTC
TRBV10-2	NA	TRBJ2-2	TRBD2	CASNKIAGTGTGELFF	TGCGCCAGCAATAAAATAGCGGGGACGGGCACCGGGGAGCTGTTTTTT
TRBV7-2	few	TRBJ2-4	NA	CASSLVTGENIQYF	TGTGCCAGCAGCTTAGTGACTGGGGAGAACATTCAGTACTTC
TRBV10-3	few	TRBJ1-1	NA	CAISESGRMNTEAFF	TGTGCCATCAGTGAGTCTGGCAGGATGAACACTGAAGCTTTCTTT
TRBV5-6	few	TRBJ2-5	NA	CASSPTLGETQYF	TGTGCCAGCAGCCCGACCCTGGGGGAGACCCAGTACTTC
TRBV9	few	TRBJ2-4	NA	CASSVVSSASKCINIQYF	TGTGCCAGCAGCGTAGTTAGCTCAGCATCGAAATGCATAAACATTCAGTACTTC
TRBV12-3/TRBV12-4	NA	TRBJ2-7	TRBD1	CASSVRTGEQYF	TGTGCCAGCAGTGTCCGGACAGGGGAGCAGTACTTC
TRBV20-1	many	TRBJ2-6	NA	CSAGNGANVLTF	TGCAGTGCCGGAAACGGGGCCAACGTCCTGACTTTC
TRBV6-1	NA	TRBJ2-1	NA	CASRLGEERPLDSKQFF	TGTGCCAGCAGGCTCGGGGAGGAGCGTCCCCTAGATTCTAAGCAGTTCTTC
TRBV27	NA	TRBJ1-2	NA	CASSQLGANYGYTF	TGTGCCAGCAGTCAATTGGGTGCTAACTATGGCTACACCTTC
TRBV12-5	few	TRBJ2-7	TRBD1	CASGLGDRAEQYF	TGTGCTAGTGGTTTGGGGGACAGGGCCGAGCAGTACTTC
TRBV20-1	NA	TRBJ2-7	TRBD1	CSARDRDREMQYF	TGCAGTGCTAGAGATCGCGACAGGGAGATGCAGTACTTC
TRBV7-6	few	TRBJ2-1	TRBD2	CASSLSSGAYNEQFF	TGTGCCAGCAGCTTGTCTAGCGGGGCCTACAATGAGCAGTTCTTC
TRBV7-2	few	TRBJ2-7	TRBD1	CASSYPGQGLWEQYF	TGTGCCAGCAGCTATCCGGGACAGGGCCTTTGGGAGCAGTACTTC
TRBV20-1	few	TRBJ2-3	NA	CSARITSRTDTQYF	TGCAGTGCTAGAATAACTAGCCGAACAGATACGCAGTATTTT
TRBV19	NA	TRBJ2-7	NA	CASSIVFGQSFAYEQYF	TGTGCCAGTAGTATAGTCTTCGGACAGTCATTCGCCTACGAGCAGTACTTC
TRBV20-1	NA	TRBJ2-3	NA	CSAIRVPTDTQYF	TGCAGTGCTATTCGGGTACCCACAGATACGCAGTATTTT
TRBV20-1	few	TRBJ2-3	NA	CSARDDLGTDTQYF	TGCAGTGCTAGGGACGACCTAGGGACAGATACGCAGTATTTT
TRBV6-1	few	TRBJ1-6	NA	CASSVGTAGNSPLHF	TGTGCCAGCAGTGTCGGGACCGCGGGGAATTCACCCCTCCACTTT
TRBV5-1	NA	TRBJ1-2	TRBD1	CASSLAGRGSHGYTF	TGCGCCAGCAGCTTGGCCGGCAGGGGGTCGCATGGCTACACCTTC
TRBV20-1	NA	TRBJ2-3	NA	CSAREGNLGTDTQYF	TGCAGTGCTAGAGAGGGAAACCTAGGCACAGATACGCAGTATTTT
TRBV10-1	few	TRBJ2-7	TRBD2	CASKSAGGYEQYF	TGCGCCAGCAAGTCCGCGGGAGGCTACGAGCAGTACTTC
TRBV29-1	few	TRBJ1-2	TRBD1	CSVDRTGGAVGYTF	TGCAGCGTTGACCGGACAGGGGGGGCGGTGGGCTACACCTTC
TRBV20-1	few	TRBJ1-2	NA	CSARDVTRLNYGYTF	TGCAGTGCTAGAGATGTTACAAGGCTTAACTATGGCTACACCTTC
TRBV20-1	few	TRBJ2-1	TRBD2	CSAYLAGVHNEQFF	TGCAGTGCTTACCTAGCGGGAGTTCACAATGAGCAGTTCTTC
TRBV5-6	NA	TRBJ2-5	TRBD2	CASSLIAGGPKTQYF	TGTGCCAGCAGCTTGATAGCGGGGGGGCCGAAGACCCAGTACTTC
TRBV12-3/TRBV12-4	NA	TRBJ1-6	NA	CASSFDTGFSPLHF	TGTGCCAGCAGTTTTGATACAGGGTTTTCACCCCTCCACTTT
TRBV20-1	NA	TRBJ2-1	TRBD2	CSAGTSGRSEQFF	TGCAGTGCTGGGACTAGCGGGAGATCTGAGCAGTTCTTC
TRBV12-3/TRBV12-4	NA	TRBJ2-2	NA	CASSLEGTHTGELFF	TGTGCCAGCAGTTTAGAGGGCACTCACACCGGGGAGCTGTTTTTT
TRBV5-1	few	TRBJ2-2	TRBD1	CASRTGTGGELFF	TGCGCCAGCAGGACAGGGACCGGCGGGGAGCTGTTTTTT
TRBV5-5	NA	TRBJ1-1	TRBD1	CASSPGQGRRTEAFF	TGTGCCAGCAGCCCGGGACAGGGAAGGAGGACTGAAGCTTTCTTT
TRBV6-5	few	TRBJ2-7	NA	CASSNGLEQYF	TGTGCCAGCAGTAACGGTTTGGAGCAGTACTTC
TRBV7-2	few	TRBJ2-7	TRBD2	CASSFLAGDSYEQYF	TGTGCCAGCAGCTTTCTAGCGGGAGACTCCTACGAGCAGTACTTC
TRBV29-1	many	TRBJ2-3	NA	CSVSASTDTQYF	TGCAGCGTTTCGGCTAGCACAGATACGCAGTATTTT
TRBV12-3/TRBV12-4	NA	TRBJ2-5	TRBD2	CASSLMAGAKETQYF	TGTGCCAGCAGTTTGATGGCGGGAGCTAAAGAGACCCAGTACTTC
TRBV27	NA	TRBJ2-3	NA	CASRPGLYTDTQYF	TGTGCCAGCCGACCGGGTCTTTACACAGATACGCAGTATTTT
TRBV7-2	NA	TRBJ2-1	TRBD2	CASTSSGGGSYNEQFF	TGTGCCAGTACATCCAGCGGGGGGGGTTCCTACAATGAGCAGTTCTTC
TRBV11-2	NA	TRBJ2-7	TRBD1	CASSFTRNNRGVNYEQYF	TGTGCCAGCAGTTTTACCCGAAACAACAGGGGGGTTAACTACGAGCAGTACTTC
TRBV4-3	NA	TRBJ2-1	NA	CASSQAGRREANEQFF	TGCGCCAGCAGCCAAGCTGGACGGAGGGAGGCTAATGAGCAGTTCTTC
TRBV24-1	NA	TRBJ2-1	NA	CATSDSFSGSSYNEQFF	TGTGCCACCAGTGACTCCTTTAGCGGTAGCTCCTACAATGAGCAGTTCTTC
TRBV9	NA	TRBJ2-7	NA	CASSVAWSTYEQYF	TGTGCCAGCAGCGTAGCGTGGAGCACCTACGAGCAGTACTTC
TRBV9	NA	TRBJ2-7	TRBD2	CASSVGLGATGGSYEQYF	TGTGCCAGCAGCGTAGGTCTCGGGGCCACGGGGGGCTCCTACGAGCAGTACTTC
TRBV10-3	few	TRBJ2-3	TRBD2	CAISGLAGVDTQYF	TGTGCCATCAGTGGGCTAGCGGGAGTGGATACGCAGTATTTT
TRBV5-1	NA	TRBJ2-1	NA	CASSLPGVEQFF	TGCGCCAGCAGCTTGCCCGGGGTCGAGCAGTTCTTC
TRBV6-2/TRBV6-3	NA	TRBJ2-3	TRBD2	CASSSLAGETDTQYF	TGTGCCAGCAGCTCACTAGCGGGAGAAACAGATACGCAGTATTTT
TRBV20-1	many	TRBJ1-6	NA	CSARPQGNYNSPLHF	TGCAGTGCTAGACCCCAGGGGAACTATAATTCACCCCTCCACTTT
TRBV20-1	NA	TRBJ1-1	NA	CSAVKGNTEAFF	TGCAGTGCCGTAAAAGGGAACACTGAAGCTTTCTTT
TRBV20-1	NA	TRBJ1-2	NA	CSAHRVGTRKGYTF	TGCAGTGCCCACCGGGTCGGGACGCGAAAGGGCTACACCTTC
TRBV15	many	TRBJ1-1	NA	CATSRDRNTEAFF	TGTGCCACCAGCAGGGACAGGAACACTGAAGCTTTCTTT
TRBV20-1	NA	TRBJ1-2	NA	CGYSIFNYGYTF	TGCGGATACAGTATCTTTAACTATGGCTACACCTTC
TRBV7-2	few	TRBJ1-2	NA	CASSLATHPNYGYTF	TGTGCCAGCAGCTTAGCAACCCACCCCAACTATGGCTACACCTTC
TRBV12-3/TRBV12-4	NA	TRBJ1-1	NA	CAIRELNTEAFF	TGTGCCATCCGAGAGCTGAACACTGAAGCTTTCTTT